Given below is one T cell receptor beta chain in context. The data were obtained in a study of blood T cell repertoires in COVID-19. Across the whole study: Spain, Italy and the United States supplied samples that represented acute and convalescent COVID-19. T cells, B-cell-depleted T cells, or PBMCs supplied cDNA or gDNA.

In the original workflow: Amplification from reference gene primers served as the basis for estimated nucleated cell counts. Generated by immunoSEQ multiplex PCR, the TCRdb table keeps only in-frame clones and is missing some. V and J calls and clone size are as listed in that table; D and trimming were resolved from the DNA. The sample has approximately 180,000 clones, 80% to 90% seen once. The CDR3 has 14 residues. Trimming cost V 0 bases and J 0 bases, with 8 bases left between them. The germline V gene encodes CDR1 GTSNPN and CDR2 SVGIG (reference sequence). The rearrangement joins TRBV30 to TRBJ1-2; D is possibly TRBD1 (5 bases). The sequenced material came from peripheral blood. This TCR came from a human donor with active or convalescent COVID-19. The donor label of this sample is uncertain. DNA of the CDR3: TGTGCCTGGAGTGTACCAGGGTCTAACTATGGCTACACCTTC. Amino acids: CAWSVPGSNYGYTF.